This T cell receptor beta chain was identified during a study of blood T cell repertoires in COVID-19. Study information: Specimens from acute and convalescent COVID-19 originated in the United States, Italy and Spain. T cells, B-cell-depleted T cells, or PBMCs supplied cDNA or gDNA.

Profiled with immunoSEQ multiplex PCR; TCRdb holds only in-frame clones, not every one. The sample holds about 130,000 clones; roughly two thirds are singletons and the top ten take 1.9%. Sequencing was done on a sample of peripheral blood. The receptor's source is a woman between 65 and 79 years old with acute or convalescent COVID-19.

CDR3 in DNA: TGTGCTAGTGGTTTGGTCTCCCCAGGGTCAGCAAACCCCCAAGAGACCCAGTACTTC. This translates into CASGLVSPGSANPQETQYF. The rearrangement links TRBV12-5 to TRBJ2-5, with D perhaps matching TRBD1 (5 bases). The V gene's germline CDR1 is LGHNT and CDR2 FRNRAP. The CDR3 covers 19 residues. The ends were cut back, 0 bases at V and 1 base at J, with 21 bases in the middle.